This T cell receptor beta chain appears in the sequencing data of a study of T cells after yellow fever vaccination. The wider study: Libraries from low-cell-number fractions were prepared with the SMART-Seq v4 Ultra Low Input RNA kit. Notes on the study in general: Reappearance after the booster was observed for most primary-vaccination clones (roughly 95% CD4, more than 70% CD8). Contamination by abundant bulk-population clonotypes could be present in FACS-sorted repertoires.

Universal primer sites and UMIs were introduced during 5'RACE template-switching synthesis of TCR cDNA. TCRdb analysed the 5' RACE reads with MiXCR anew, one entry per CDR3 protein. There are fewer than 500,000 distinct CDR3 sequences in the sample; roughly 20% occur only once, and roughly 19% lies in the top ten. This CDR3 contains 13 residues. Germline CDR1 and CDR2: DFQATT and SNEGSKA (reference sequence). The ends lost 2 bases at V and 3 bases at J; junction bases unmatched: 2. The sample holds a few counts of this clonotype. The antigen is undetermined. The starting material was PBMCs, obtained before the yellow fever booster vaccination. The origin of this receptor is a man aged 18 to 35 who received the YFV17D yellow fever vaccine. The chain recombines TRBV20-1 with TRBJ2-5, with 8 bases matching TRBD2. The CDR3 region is CSARYSGEETQYF. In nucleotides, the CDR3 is TGCAGTGCTAGATATAGCGGGGAAGAGACCCAGTACTTC.